This is a list of T cell receptor beta chains from one sample in a study of monozygotic twins with inflammatory bowel disease. Each CDR3 protein gets one entry in TCRdb, which reprocessed the 5' RACE reads and gives no DNA. The repertoire table contains 310,000 or so distinct CDR3 sequences. Material: blood. The origin of the receptors is a human donor with ulcerative colitis or Crohn's disease, or a healthy co-twin of an affected twin (not recorded which). Both conserved end residues are part of each CDR3.

j_gene | v_gene | CDR3aa
TRBJ2-2 | TRBV5-1 | CASSLSTSTGELFF
TRBJ1-2 | TRBV6-5 | CASREGYGYTF
TRBJ2-1 | TRBV5-1 | CASSLGQGSDNEQFF
TRBJ2-2 | TRBV27 | CASSLGTTYTGELFF
TRBJ1-1 | TRBV20-1 | CSARDRGLNTEAFF
TRBJ1-5 | TRBV19 | CASKGTGFYPQHF
TRBJ2-3 | TRBV7-8 | CASSPPSKREPSTDTQYF
TRBJ2-3 | TRBV29-1 | CSVSTGGSADTQYF
TRBJ2-5 | TRBV5-1 | CASSEIQETQYF
TRBJ1-5 | TRBV29-1 | CSVADRFNQPQHF
TRBJ1-5 | TRBV10-3 | CAISESGLEGNQPQHF
TRBJ2-2 | TRBV5-1 | CASSRGPSGSRSTGELFF
TRBJ2-5 | TRBV12-3/TRBV12-4 | CASSRAGGLAGAIQETQYF
TRBJ2-4 | TRBV20-1 | CSAGRGTANIQYF
TRBJ1-1 | TRBV5-1 | CASSLAQGGTEAFF